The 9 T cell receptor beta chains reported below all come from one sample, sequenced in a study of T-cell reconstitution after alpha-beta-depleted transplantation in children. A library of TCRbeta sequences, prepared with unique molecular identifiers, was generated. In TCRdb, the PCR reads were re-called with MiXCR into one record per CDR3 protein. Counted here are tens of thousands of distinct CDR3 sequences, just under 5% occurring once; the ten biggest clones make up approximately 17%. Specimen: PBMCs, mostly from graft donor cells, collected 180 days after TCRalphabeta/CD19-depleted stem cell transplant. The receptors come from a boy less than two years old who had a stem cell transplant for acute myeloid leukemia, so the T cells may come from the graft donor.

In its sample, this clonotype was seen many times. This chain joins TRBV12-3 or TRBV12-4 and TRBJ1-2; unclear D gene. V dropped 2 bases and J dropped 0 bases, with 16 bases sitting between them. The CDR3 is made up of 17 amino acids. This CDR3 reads CASSLSSRTAANYGYTF. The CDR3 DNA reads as TGTGCCAGCAGTTTAAGTAGTAGGACGGCAGCTAACTATGGCTACACCTTC.

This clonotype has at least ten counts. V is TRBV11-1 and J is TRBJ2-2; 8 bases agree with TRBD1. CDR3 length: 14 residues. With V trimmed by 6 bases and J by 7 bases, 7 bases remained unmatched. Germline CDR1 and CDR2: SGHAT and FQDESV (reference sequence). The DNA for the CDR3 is TGTGCCAGCAGTTCTGACAGGGGACGCGGGGAGCTGTTTTTT. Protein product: CASSSDRGRGELFF.

The DNA for the CDR3 is TGTGCCAGCAGTTACTGGGACCATGGCTACACCTTC. The encoded protein is CASSYWDHGYTF. The chain has TRBV6-2 or TRBV6-3 and TRBJ1-2; D is possibly TRBD1 (5 bases). V lost 1 base and J lost 6, with 6 bases in between. Germline CDR1 is MNHEY and CDR2 is SVGEGT. CDR3 length: 12 amino acids.

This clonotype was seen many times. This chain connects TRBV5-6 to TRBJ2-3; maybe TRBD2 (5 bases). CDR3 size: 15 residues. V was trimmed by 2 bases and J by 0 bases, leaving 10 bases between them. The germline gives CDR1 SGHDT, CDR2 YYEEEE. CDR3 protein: CASSFEGLSTDTQYF. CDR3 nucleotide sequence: TGTGCCAGCAGCTTCGAGGGTCTAAGCACAGATACGCAGTATTTT.

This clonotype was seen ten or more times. The CDR3 sequence is CASSLARNYGYTF. The CDR3 nucleotides are TGTGCCAGCAGCTTAGCGAGGAACTATGGCTACACCTTC. The chain employs TRBV7-9 and TRBJ1-2, with no clear D. Trimming removed 0 bases from V and 2 bases from J, with 4 bases in between. The CDR3 length is 13 residues. The germline CDR1 and CDR2 sequences are SEHNR and FQNEAQ (reference sequence).

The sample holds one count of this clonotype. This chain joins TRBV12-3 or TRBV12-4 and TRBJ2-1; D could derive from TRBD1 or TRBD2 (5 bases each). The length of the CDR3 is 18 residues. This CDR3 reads CTISLPRVFGSSYNEQFF. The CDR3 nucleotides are TGTACCATCAGTTTACCCAGGGTGTTTGGGAGTTCCTACAATGAGCAGTTCTTC.

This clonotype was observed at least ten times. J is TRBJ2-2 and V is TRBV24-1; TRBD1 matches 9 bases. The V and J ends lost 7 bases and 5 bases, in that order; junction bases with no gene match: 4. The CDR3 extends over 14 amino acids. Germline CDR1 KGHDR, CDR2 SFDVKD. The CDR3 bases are TGTGCCACCAGCAGACAGGGGGGGACCGGGGAGCTGTTTTTT. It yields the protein CATSRQGGTGELFF.

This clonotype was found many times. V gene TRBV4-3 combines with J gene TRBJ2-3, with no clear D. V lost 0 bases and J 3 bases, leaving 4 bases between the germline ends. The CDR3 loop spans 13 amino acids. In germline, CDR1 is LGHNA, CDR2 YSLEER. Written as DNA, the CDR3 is TGCGCCAGCAGCCAAGATTTGACAGATACGCAGTATTTT. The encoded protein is CASSQDLTDTQYF.

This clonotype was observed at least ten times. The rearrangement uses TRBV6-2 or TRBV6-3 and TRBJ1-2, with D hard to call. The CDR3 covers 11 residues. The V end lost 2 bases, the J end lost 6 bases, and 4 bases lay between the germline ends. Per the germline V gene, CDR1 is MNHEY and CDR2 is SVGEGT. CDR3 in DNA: TGTGCCAGCAGTTACGGGGATGGCTACACCTTC. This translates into CASSYGDGYTF.